This T cell receptor (beta chain) was recovered during a study of T cell repertoires in cytomegalovirus infection (dated by TCRdb to about 2019). For context, the study as a whole: The peptide stimulations were aimed at well-studied HLA-B-restricted epitopes as well as recently identified HLA-C-restricted CMV epitopes, whose presentation resists viral immunomodulation. Donor HLA type was relevant to the analysis, as public TCR beta signatures indicated carriage of CMV infection together with the matching HLA type. Points the paper makes about the study in general: The ex vivo response was dominated by HLA-C-restricted CMV-specific TCR beta clonotypes, which also provided the single most frequent clonotype in two of eight donors. In both this cohort and an independent cohort of some 350 donors, the cumulative frequency of public TCR beta family members distinguished carriers of CMV infection plus the relevant HLA type.

As regards this clonotype: Its recognized antigen is unknown. It has no much larger one-base neighbor in the sample; base qualities were not kept.

The run used an Illumina HiSeq 1500. The raw public reads went through TCRdb reprocessing: fastp at Q25, MiXCR clone calling, in-frame beta chains kept. Each entry merges the rows of one CDR3 protein and shows their most common DNA and genes. Counted in this sample were fewer than 150,000 distinct CDR3 sequences; under 35% of them appeared once. The ten most abundant clones make up roughly 40% of the sample. The label giving this sample's treatment or condition can be read as: in vitro stimulation with specific CMV peptide epitopes to enrich CMV-specific T cells. Between the V and J ends, shortened by 3 bases and 3 bases respectively, the junction contains 9 bases. Taken from the germline V gene, the CDR1 and CDR2 loops are ENHRY and SYGVKD. The CDR3 has 14 amino acids, counting the end cysteine and phenylalanine. Only the CDR3 part of the read is kept: 42 bases, read in frame from the first base.

The chain links TRBV10-3 with TRBJ1-5; the D gene is unclear. The receptor was derived from a human donor in good health (CMV status not recorded). Some clones in this sample may be carry-over from other donors' samples. The sequencing here drew on CD8+ T cells from cultured PBMCs, taken from culture after CMV antigen stimulation. The nucleotide sequence reads TGTGCCATCAGTGAAGAGGTGAACAATCAGCCCCAGCATTTT. The encoded protein is CAISEEVNNQPQHF.